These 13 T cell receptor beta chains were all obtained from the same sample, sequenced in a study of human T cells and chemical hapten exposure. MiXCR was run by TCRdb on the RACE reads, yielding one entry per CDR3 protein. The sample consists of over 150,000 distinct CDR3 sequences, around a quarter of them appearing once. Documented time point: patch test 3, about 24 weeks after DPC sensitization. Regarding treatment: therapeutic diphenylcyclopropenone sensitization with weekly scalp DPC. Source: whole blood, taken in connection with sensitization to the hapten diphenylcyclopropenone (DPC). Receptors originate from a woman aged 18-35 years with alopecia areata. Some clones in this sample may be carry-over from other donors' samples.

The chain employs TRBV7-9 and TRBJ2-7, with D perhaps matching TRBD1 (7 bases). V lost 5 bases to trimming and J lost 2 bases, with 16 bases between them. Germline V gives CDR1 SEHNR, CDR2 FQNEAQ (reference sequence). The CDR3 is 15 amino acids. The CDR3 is CASSGGTVGTYEQYF. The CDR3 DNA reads TGTGCCAGCAGCGGGGGGACAGTAGGCACCTACGAGCAGTACTTC.

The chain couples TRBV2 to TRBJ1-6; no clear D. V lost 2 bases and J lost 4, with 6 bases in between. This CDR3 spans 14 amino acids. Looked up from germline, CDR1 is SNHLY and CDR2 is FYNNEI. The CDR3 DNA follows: TGTGCCAGCAGTGAAAGCCCGTATAATTCACCCCTCCACTTT. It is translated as CASSESPYNSPLHF.

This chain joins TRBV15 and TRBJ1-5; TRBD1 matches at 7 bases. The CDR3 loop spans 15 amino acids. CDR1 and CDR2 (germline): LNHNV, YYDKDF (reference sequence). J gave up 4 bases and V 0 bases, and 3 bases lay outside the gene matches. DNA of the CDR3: TGTGCCACCAGCAGAGAACAGGGGCGGAATCAGCCCCAGCATTTT. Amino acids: CATSREQGRNQPQHF.

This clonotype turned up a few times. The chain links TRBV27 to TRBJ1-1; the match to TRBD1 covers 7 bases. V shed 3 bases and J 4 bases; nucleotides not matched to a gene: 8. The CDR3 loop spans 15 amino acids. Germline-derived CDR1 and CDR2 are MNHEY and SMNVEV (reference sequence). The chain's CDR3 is CASSFRGQYITEAFF. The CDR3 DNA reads TGTGCCAGCAGTTTCCGGGGACAGTATATCACTGAAGCTTTCTTT.

CDR3 bases: TGTGCCAGCAGTTTCCGGGGGGCCACTGAAGCTTTCTTT. Translating gives CASSFRGATEAFF. The V and J genes are TRBV5-6 and TRBJ1-1, with a possible D match to TRBD1 (6 bases). Germline CDR1 reads SGHDT; CDR2 reads YYEEEE. Trimming removed 5 bases from V and 4 bases from J, with 12 bases in between. The CDR3 spans 13 residues.

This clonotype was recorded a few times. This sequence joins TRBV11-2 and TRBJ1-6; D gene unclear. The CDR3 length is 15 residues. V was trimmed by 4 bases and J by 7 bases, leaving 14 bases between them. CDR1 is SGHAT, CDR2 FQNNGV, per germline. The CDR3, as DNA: TGTGCCAGCAGCTCTTTTAAGGGATTGAATTCACCCCTCCACTTT. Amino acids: CASSSFKGLNSPLHF. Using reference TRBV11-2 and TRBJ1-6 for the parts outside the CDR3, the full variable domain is EAGVAQSPRYKIIEKRQSVAFWCNPISGHATLYWYQQILGQGPKLLIQFQNNGVVDDSQLPKDRFSAERLKGVDSTLKIQPAKLEDSAVYLCASSSFKGLNSPLHFGNGTRLTVT.

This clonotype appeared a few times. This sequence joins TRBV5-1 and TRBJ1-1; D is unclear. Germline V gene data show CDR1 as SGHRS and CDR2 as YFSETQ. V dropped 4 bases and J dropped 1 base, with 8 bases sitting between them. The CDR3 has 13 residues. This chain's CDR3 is CASSRGENTEAFF. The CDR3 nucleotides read TGCGCCAGCAGCCGAGGAGAGAACACTGAAGCTTTCTTT.

The CDR3 sequence is CASSFGQGPGYTF. The CDR3 nucleotides are TGTGCCAGCAGCTTTGGACAGGGGCCGGGCTACACCTTC. The gene calls are TRBV5-6 and TRBJ1-2, with 9 bases fitting TRBD1. Germline lookup yields CDR1 SGHDT and CDR2 YYEEEE. The CDR3 is 13 residues long. V was clipped by 2 bases and J by 8 bases; unmatched bases: 4.

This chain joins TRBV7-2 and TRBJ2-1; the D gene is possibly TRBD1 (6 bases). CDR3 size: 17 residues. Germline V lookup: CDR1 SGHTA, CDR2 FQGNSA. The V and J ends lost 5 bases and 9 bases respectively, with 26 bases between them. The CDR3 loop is CASSRGSVGVLRVEQFF. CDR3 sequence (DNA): TGTGCCAGCAGCAGGGGGAGTGTGGGTGTACTACGGGTTGAGCAGTTCTTC. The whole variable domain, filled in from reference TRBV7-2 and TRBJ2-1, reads GAGVSQSPSNKVTEKGKDVELRCDPISGHTALYWYRQSLGQGLEFLIYFQGNSAPDKSGLPSDRFSAERTGGSVSTLTIQRTQQEDSAVYLCASSRGSVGVLRVEQFFGPGTRLTVL.

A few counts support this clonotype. The CDR3 sequence: CASSQDPRSGNTIYF. CDR3 nucleotide sequence: TGCGCCAGCAGCCAAGACCCCCGGTCTGGAAACACCATATATTTT. V and J are TRBV4-3 and TRBJ1-3; unclear D gene. Trimming removed 0 bases at V and 1 base at J, with 7 bases between. The V gene's germline CDR1 is LGHNA and CDR2 YSLEER. CDR3 length: 15 amino acids.

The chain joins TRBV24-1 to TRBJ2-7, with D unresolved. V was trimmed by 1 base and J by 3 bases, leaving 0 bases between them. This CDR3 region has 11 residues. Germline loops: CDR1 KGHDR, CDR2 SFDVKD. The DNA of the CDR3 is TGTGCCACCAGTGATTTCTACGAGCAGTACTTC. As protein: CATSDFYEQYF.

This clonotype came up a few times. Here the CDR3 DNA reads TGTGCCAGCAGCTTAGAGGGGTCGGTCAATGAGCAGTTCTTC. It translates to CASSLEGSVNEQFF. The rearrangement uses TRBV7-9 and TRBJ2-1, with D tentatively TRBD1 (5 bases). Germline CDR1 is SEHNR and CDR2 is FQNEAQ (reference sequence). CDR3 size: 14 residues. Trimming removed 1 base from V and 6 bases from J, with 10 bases in between.

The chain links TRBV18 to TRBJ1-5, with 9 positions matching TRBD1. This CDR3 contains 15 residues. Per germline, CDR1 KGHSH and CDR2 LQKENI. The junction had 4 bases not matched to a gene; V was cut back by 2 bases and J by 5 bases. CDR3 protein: CASSPNDRGYQPQHF. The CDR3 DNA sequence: TGTGCCAGCTCACCAAATGACAGGGGGTATCAGCCCCAGCATTTT.